This T cell receptor (beta chain) was sequenced during a study of cytomegalovirus exposure and HLA in healthy donors. Repertoires were generated with immunoSEQ multiplex PCR, while TCRdb's copy carries only in-frame clones and drops some. The sample consists of about 240,000 clones, 80% to 90% of them appearing once. Turning to this clone: Other nucleotide sequences from this sample produce the same CDR3.

CDR1 is MGHDK, CDR2 SYGVNS, per germline. The CDR3 length is 14 residues. Losses at the gene ends were 3 bases for V and 0 bases for J; bases not matched to a gene: 0. The sequence derives from a man between 18 and 35 years old in good health and CMV-seronegative. The V and J genes are TRBV25-1 and TRBJ1-1; 8 bases align to TRBD1. Source material: PBMCs. The CDR3 reads CASSETGVNTEAFF. The DNA of the CDR3 is TGTGCCAGCAGTGAGACAGGGGTGAACACTGAAGCTTTCTTT.